What follows are 14 T cell receptor beta chains derived from one specimen sequenced in a study of T cell responses to AZD1222 COVID-19 vaccine. Data came from immunoSEQ multiplex PCR; TCRdb stores just in-frame clones and leaves some out. Of 150,000 to 200,000 clones in the sample, approximately 92% were seen once. The source was peripheral blood, collected on day 0 of AZD1222 vaccination. The source is an adult in good health.

This sequence joins TRBV19 and TRBJ1-2; no definite D call. Germline CDR1 is LNHDA and CDR2 is SQIVND (reference sequence). Trimming stripped 1 base from V and 9 bases from J, with 15 bases between. This CDR3 contains 14 residues. CDR3 nucleotides: TGTGCCAGTAGTATAGGCCAGGCGTCCGAGAGCTACACCTTC. Amino acids: CASSIGQASESYTF.

The CDR3 nucleotides are TGTGCCAGTAGTACACGCCCGGGACGTCGGACCACCGGGGAGCTGTTTTTT. This encodes CASSTRPGRRTTGELFF. J is TRBJ2-2 and V is TRBV19, with D perhaps matching TRBD1 or TRBD2 (5 bases each). The CDR3 is 17 amino acids. Germline CDR1 and CDR2: LNHDA and SQIVND (reference sequence). V was trimmed by 4 bases and J by 4 bases, leaving 19 bases between them.

This rearrangement joins TRBV10-2 to TRBJ2-7; D not resolved. CDR3 length: 10 residues. Germline V lookup: CDR1 WSHSY, CDR2 SAAADI. V lost 7 bases, J lost 7 bases, and 8 bases lay in between. The CDR3 bases are TGCGCCAGCACCAATGGTGAGCAGTACGTC. It specifies CASTNGEQYV.

The chain links TRBV4-3 to TRBJ1-1; D is unclear. V was pared by 0 bases and J by 0 bases, with 8 bases between. Germline CDR1 is LGHNA and CDR2 is YSLEER. The CDR3 length is 15 residues. Written as DNA, the CDR3 is TGCGCCAGCAGCCAAGATGAGAGACTGAACACTGAAGCTTTCTTT. Translation: CASSQDERLNTEAFF.

The chain carries TRBV6-6 and TRBJ1-5; the match to TRBD1 covers 7 bases. Germline-derived CDR1 and CDR2 are MNHNY and SVGAGI (reference sequence). V gave up 5 bases and J gave up 1 base; unmatched junction bases: 11. The CDR3 contains 17 residues. The CDR3 nucleotides read TGTGCCAGCAGTCCCCGGTGGACAGGAGTGAGCAATCAGCCCCAGCATTTT. This translates into CASSPRWTGVSNQPQHF.

The gene calls are TRBV5-4 and TRBJ2-1; D is possibly TRBD2 (5 bases). CDR1 SGHNT and CDR2 YYREEE come from the germline V gene (reference sequence). V lost 4 bases and J lost 8, with 22 bases in between. The CDR3 extends over 16 amino acids. Here the CDR3 DNA reads TGTGCCAGCAGCCCTCCCTCTACGGGAACTGTGGATGAGCAGTTCTTC. Residues: CASSPPSTGTVDEQFF.

The gene calls are TRBV27 and TRBJ1-2, with 9 bases matching TRBD1. This CDR3 region has 17 residues. The ends lost 6 bases at V and 3 bases at J; junction bases unmatched: 14. Germline V CDR1 and CDR2: MNHEY, SMNVEV (reference sequence). The CDR3 region is CASSRTQGAWKHYGYTF. The CDR3 DNA reads as TGTGCCAGCAGCCGGACACAGGGGGCGTGGAAACACTATGGCTACACCTTC.

This clone was found once. This rearrangement joins TRBV24-1 to TRBJ1-1, with 7 bases lining up with TRBD1. Germline V gene sequence: CDR1 KGHDR, CDR2 SFDVKD. The CDR3 contains 16 residues. V lost 0 bases, J lost 8 bases, and 11 bases stayed unmatched. CDR3 in DNA: TGTGCCACCAGTGATTTGGGCAGGGGGGATCGGTTGGAAGCTTTCTTT. Amino acids: CATSDLGRGDRLEAFF.

The gene calls are TRBV5-1 and TRBJ2-7, with D possibly matching TRBD2 (5 bases). The CDR3 consists of 14 residues. Germline V gene data show CDR1 as SGHRS and CDR2 as YFSETQ. V was shortened by 0 bases and J by 5 bases, with 12 bases between the two germline ends. CDR3 region: CASSLGGSWDEQYF. The DNA for the CDR3 is TGCGCCAGCAGCTTGGGAGGGAGCTGGGACGAGCAGTACTTC.

The V call is TRBV7-9, the J call TRBJ2-7; D could derive from TRBD1 or TRBD2 (6 bases each). The CDR3 runs 17 residues. V lost 4 bases and J lost 4, with 23 bases in between. The germline V gene has CDR1 SEHNR and CDR2 FQNEAQ (reference sequence). CDR3 DNA sequence: TGTGCCAGCAGCTGGGGCGGGACACGCAGCATTCGGTACGAGCAGTACTTC. Its protein product is CASSWGGTRSIRYEQYF.

The CDR3 DNA is TGTGCCAGCAAGGCCAGTTACTCTGGAAACACCATATATTTT. This translates into CASKASYSGNTIYF. The rearrangement links TRBV6-5 to TRBJ1-3, with D unresolved. The CDR3 loop spans 14 amino acids. The germline V gene encodes CDR1 MNHEY and CDR2 SVGAGI. V was clipped by 7 bases and J by 0 bases, with 10 bases between them.

This sequence joins TRBV3-1 (or the pseudogene TRBV3-2) and TRBJ2-7; D gene uncertain. Germline values: CDR1 LGHDT, CDR2 YNNKEL (reference sequence). With 0 bases removed from V and 2 bases from J, the gap between germline ends came to 20 bases. CDR3 length equals 18 residues. The CDR3 region is CASSQDPAPSKITYEQYF. CDR3 bases: TGTGCCAGCAGCCAAGATCCGGCCCCCTCGAAGATCACCTACGAGCAGTACTTC.

The chain uses TRBV6-4 and TRBJ2-2; D not certain. V was shortened by 0 bases and J by 3 bases, with 2 bases between the two germline ends. This CDR3 region has 13 residues. Germline CDR1 and CDR2: MRHNA and SNTAGT. The CDR3 sequence: CASSDSDTGELFF. CDR3 nucleotides: TGTGCCAGCAGTGACTCTGACACCGGGGAGCTGTTTTTT.

This chain connects TRBV19 to TRBJ2-1, with D perhaps matching TRBD1 (5 bases). This CDR3 comprises 12 residues. The V and J ends lost 4 bases and 8 bases respectively, with 9 bases between them. CDR1 is LNHDA and CDR2 is SQIVND in the germline V gene (reference sequence). CDR3 residues: CASSKGLDEQFF. The CDR3 nucleotides read TGTGCCAGTAGTAAGGGGTTGGATGAGCAGTTCTTC.